The rows below give T cell receptor beta chains drawn from one sample of a study of shared clonotypes between healthy human individuals. Sequencing was performed with immunoSEQ multiplex PCR; in TCRdb, only in-frame clones are kept and a portion is missing. The sample lists approximately 400,000 clones, approximately 96% occurring once. Sequences were obtained from memory CD8+ T cells sorted from blood. These receptors all come from a man aged 25-45 years in good health. Each CDR3 is given with its conserved first and last residue. The D gene is left open where the match is weak. Where a row states a size, it is once, few, many or the class of an expanded clone; other rows omit it.

size,D,V,J,CDR3,DNA
.,TRBD1,TRBV27,TRBJ2-2,CASSLGQGATGELFF,TGTGCCAGCAGTTTGGGACAGGGGGCCACCGGGGAGCTGTTTTTT
.,TRBD2,TRBV28,TRBJ2-2,CASSLWGTSGTYTGELFF,TGTGCCAGCAGTTTATGGGGGACTAGCGGGACGTACACCGGGGAGCTGTTTTTT
.,.,TRBV28,TRBJ2-3,CASINDNTYTDTQYF,TGTGCCAGCATAAACGACAATACGTACACAGATACGCAGTATTTT
.,TRBD2,TRBV5-4,TRBJ2-3,CAVSGSTDTQYF,TGTGCCGTTAGCGGGAGTACAGATACGCAGTATTTT
.,.,TRBV9,TRBJ2-7,CASSAAGGPSYEQYF,TGTGCCAGCAGCGCGGCCGGGGGGCCGTCCTACGAGCAGTACTTC
.,.,TRBV28,TRBJ2-7,CASSLPLGGQRGSYEQYF,TGTGCCAGCAGCTTACCCCTCGGGGGGCAGCGGGGTTCCTACGAGCAGTACTTC
.,TRBD1,TRBV19,TRBJ1-1,CASTQGTGATEAFF,TGTGCCAGTACCCAAGGGACAGGCGCCACTGAAGCTTTCTTT
.,TRBD1,TRBV7-2,TRBJ2-7,CASSFRDREGEQYF,TGTGCCAGCAGCTTCAGGGACAGGGAAGGCGAGCAGTACTTC
.,TRBD2,TRBV6-1,TRBJ2-5,CASKNWGGQETQYF,TGTGCCAGCAAGAACTGGGGGGGGCAAGAGACCCAGTACTTC
.,.,TRBV7-8,TRBJ2-7,CAASRVGQYF,TGTGCCGCATCGAGAGTAGGGCAGTACTTC
.,.,TRBV30,TRBJ1-2,CAWSGGGYGYTF,TGTGCCTGGAGCGGGGGAGGCTATGGCTACACCTTC
.,.,TRBV28,TRBJ1-5,CASSLKGHQPQHF,TGTGCCAGCAGTTTAAAGGGGCATCAGCCCCAGCATTTT
.,TRBD1,TRBV9,TRBJ2-5,CASSVPKTGVQETQYF,TGTGCCAGCAGCGTACCCAAGACAGGGGTACAAGAGACCCAGTACTTC
.,TRBD2,TRBV4-2,TRBJ2-7,CASSHSSAGVSYEQYF,TGTGCCAGCAGCCATAGTTCCGCGGGAGTCTCGTACGAGCAGTACTTC
once,TRBD1,TRBV29-1,TRBJ2-3,CSGQRDRADTQYF,TGCAGCGGCCAGCGGGACAGGGCAGATACGCAGTATTTT
.,.,TRBV18,TRBJ2-6,CASSPWTSGANVLTF,TGTGCCAGCTCACCTTGGACCTCTGGGGCCAACGTCCTGACTTTC
.,TRBD1,TRBV5-1,TRBJ2-3,CASSWGDRVSTDTQYF,TGCGCCAGCAGCTGGGGGGACAGGGTGTCCACAGATACGCAGTATTTT
.,TRBD1,TRBV27,TRBJ1-2,CASSFTRTGIYGYTF,TGTGCCAGCAGTTTTACTCGGACAGGGATTTATGGCTACACCTTC
.,TRBD2,TRBV4-1,TRBJ2-7,CASSQGLAGGYEQYF,TGCGCCAGCAGCCAAGGACTAGCGGGAGGATACGAGCAGTACTTC
.,TRBD2,TRBV18,TRBJ2-5,CASSPLASQETQYF,TGTGCCAGCTCCCCACTAGCGTCCCAAGAGACCCAGTACTTC
.,TRBD2,TRBV23-1,TRBJ2-7,CASSQSRNLTSGSAYEQYF,TGCGCCAGCAGTCAATCGAGGAACCTGACTAGCGGGAGCGCCTACGAGCAGTACTTC
.,.,TRBV6-1,TRBJ2-7,CASSLQGSRTYEQYF,TGTGCCAGCAGTCTACAGGGATCACGTACCTACGAGCAGTACTTC
.,.,TRBV29-1,TRBJ2-7,CSVEAPSGYEQYF,TGCAGCGTTGAAGCCCCCAGCGGCTACGAGCAGTACTTC
once,.,TRBV7-3,TRBJ2-1,CASSLRVRDNEQFF,TGTGCCAGCAGCTTAAGGGTCAGGGACAATGAGCAGTTCTTC
.,.,TRBV27,TRBJ2-3,CASSPVPTVYFTDTQYF,TGTGCCAGCAGTCCCGTTCCGACAGTCTATTTCACAGATACGCAGTATTTT
.,TRBD2,TRBV28,TRBJ2-7,CASSSTGLARQAQYF,TGTGCCAGCAGTTCAACCGGACTAGCGCGCCAGGCGCAGTACTTC
.,TRBD1,TRBV7-8,TRBJ1-1,CASSLQGAVNTEAFF,TGTGCCAGCAGCTTACAGGGGGCAGTGAACACTGAAGCTTTCTTT
once,TRBD2,TRBV7-2,TRBJ2-1,CASSWPGGRSYNEQFF,TGTGCCAGCAGCTGGCCCGGCGGGAGGAGCTACAATGAGCAGTTCTTC
.,.,TRBV25-1,TRBJ2-3,CASSPGDAWTQYF,TGTGCCAGCAGTCCTGGAGACGCGTGGACGCAGTATTTT
.,.,TRBV7-6,TRBJ1-5,CASSLDSNQPQHF,TGTGCCAGCAGCTTGGATAGCAATCAGCCCCAGCATTTT
.,TRBD1,TRBV28,TRBJ1-5,CASSARGRPQHF,TGTGCCAGCAGTGCCAGGGGGAGGCCCCAGCATTTT
.,.,TRBV6-5,TRBJ2-1,CASSYLVGSYNEQFF,TGTGCCAGCAGTTACTTGGTGGGGTCCTACAATGAGCAGTTCTTC
.,.,TRBV7-9,TRBJ2-1,CASSLGTVRYNEQFF,TGTGCCAGCAGCTTGGGCACTGTTCGCTACAATGAGCAGTTCTTC
.,.,TRBV5-1,TRBJ2-6,CASSLLGHSGANVLTF,TGCGCCAGCAGCTTGCTCGGGCACTCTGGGGCCAACGTCCTGACTTTC
.,TRBD1,TRBV7-8,TRBJ2-1,CASSNRDRVGTYNEQFF,TGTGCCAGCAGCAACAGGGACAGGGTGGGCACCTACAATGAGCAGTTCTTC
.,.,TRBV6-5,TRBJ1-1,CASSYGSRNTEAFF,TGTGCCAGCAGTTACGGCAGCCGGAACACTGAAGCTTTCTTT
.,.,TRBV9,TRBJ2-2,CASSPAIIRATGELFF,TGTGCCAGCAGCCCGGCCATCATACGAGCCACCGGGGAGCTGTTTTTT
.,.,TRBV30,TRBJ1-2,CAWSVGPRGGEDWGNGYTF,TGTGCCTGGAGTGTTGGCCCCCGGGGCGGGGAGGATTGGGGGAATGGCTACACCTTC
.,.,TRBV29-1,TRBJ2-5,CSVSGGQETQYF,TGCAGCGTTTCTGGGGGACAAGAGACCCAGTACTTC
.,TRBD2,TRBV10-1,TRBJ2-7,CASSALAGSYEQYF,TGCGCCAGCAGTGCCCTAGCGGGCTCCTACGAGCAGTACTTC
.,TRBD2,TRBV28,TRBJ2-5,CASSLPPGLATGTQYF,TGTGCCAGCAGTTTACCCCCGGGACTAGCAACGGGGACCCAGTACTTC
.,.,TRBV7-9,TRBJ1-3,CASSLAGGSGNTIYF,TGTGCCAGCAGCTTAGCGGGGGGCTCTGGAAACACCATATATTTT
.,.,TRBV28,TRBJ1-1,CASSFGRRNTEAFF,TGTGCCAGCAGTTTTGGACGTAGGAACACTGAAGCTTTCTTT
.,.,TRBV28,TRBJ2-7,CASSPAWGGTDEQYF,TGTGCCAGCAGCCCCGCATGGGGAGGAACCGACGAGCAGTACTTC
.,.,TRBV7-9,TRBJ2-4,CASSLNRDDTQYF,TGTGCCAGCAGCTTAAATAGGGACGATACTCAGTACTTC
.,TRBD2,TRBV27,TRBJ2-1,CASSHSSGPVYNEQFF,TGTGCCAGCAGTCATTCTAGCGGCCCCGTTTACAATGAGCAGTTCTTC
.,.,TRBV4-2,TRBJ1-2,CASSQENSVLQMGYTF,TGTGCCAGCAGCCAAGAGAACAGCGTGTTGCAGATGGGCTACACCTTC
.,.,TRBV7-8,TRBJ2-7,CASSHRGGTVPYEQYF,TGTGCCAGCAGTCATAGGGGCGGGACAGTTCCCTACGAGCAGTACTTC
.,.,TRBV15,TRBJ2-3,CATSRETGVTDTQYF,TGTGCCACCAGCAGAGAGACAGGAGTCACAGATACGCAGTATTTT
.,.,TRBV2,TRBJ2-6,CASSAGGAGANVLTF,TGTGCCAGCAGCGCAGGGGGGGCTGGGGCCAACGTCCTGACTTTC
.,.,TRBV7-9,TRBJ1-3,CASSLGGGNTIYF,TGTGCCAGCAGCTTAGGGGGTGGAAACACCATATATTTT
.,.,TRBV7-9,TRBJ1-2,CASSLAGGYGYTF,TGTGCCAGCAGCTTAGCAGGGGGCTATGGCTACACCTTC
.,TRBD2,TRBV27,TRBJ2-1,CASSWAGGLGNEQFF,TGTGCCAGCAGTTGGGCGGGAGGGTTGGGGAATGAGCAGTTCTTC
once,.,TRBV9,TRBJ1-5,CASSVESASQPQHF,TGTGCCAGCAGCGTAGAGTCGGCTTCACAGCCCCAGCATTTT